This T cell receptor (beta chain) was recorded in a study of blood T cell repertoires in COVID-19. Across the study: Sample material is recorded as cDNA or gDNA derived from T cells, B-cell-depleted T cells, or PBMCs.

The CDR3 sequence is 13 residues long. CDR1 is MDHEN, CDR2 SYDVKM, per germline. The germline V and J ends were trimmed by 4 bases and 11 bases, with 15 bases remaining between them. In the authors' workflow: Reference gene primer amplification gave nucleated cell count estimates. Sequencing used immunoSEQ multiplex PCR; TCRdb keeps in-frame clones, though not all of them. D and trimming come from the DNA, and the V and J calls and clone size come from that table. Among 200,000 or so clones listed, approximately 80% were seen once. The sequence derives from a woman in her thirties or forties with acute COVID-19. Material for sequencing was PBMCs or T cells enriched from blood (not recorded which). This sequence joins TRBV28 and TRBJ1-5, with no clear D. The chain's CDR3 is CASSSPLLTAQHF. The CDR3 DNA is TGTGCCAGCAGTTCCCCCCTCCTTACGGCCCAGCATTTT.